The following is a T cell receptor beta chain sequence with its context. In blood CD8+ and CD4+ T cells, TCR beta underwent sequencing. Control patients had untreated stable or active relapsing-remitting multiple sclerosis by revised McDonald criteria. Negative isolation was used for CD8+ and CD4+ T cells, and FACS enrichment was applied to TEMRA cells. The data derive from a study of CD8 T cells in Susac syndrome. Random hexamers were used to reverse transcribe an amount of roughly 0.45 to 1 ug RNA. Amplification of TCR beta CDR3 spanned 54 Vbeta and 13 Jbeta via immunoSEQ multiplex PCR. In TCRdb, the immunoSEQ multiplex PCR reads were re-called with MiXCR into one record per CDR3 protein. The sample includes approximately 200,000 distinct CDR3 sequences, 90% to 95% seen only once; the top ten take about 0.09%. Trimming removed 1 base at V and 2 bases at J, with 23 bases between. The CDR3 has 18 amino acids. Germline V gene lookup returns CDR1 DFQATT and CDR2 SNEGSKA (reference sequence).

The V call is TRBV20-1, the J call TRBJ2-5; D possibly corresponds to TRBD2 (6 bases). The TCR comes from a human donor with multiple sclerosis. Sequencing was performed on CD4+ T cells from PBMCs. The CDR3 sequence is CSARAGTRINRPQETQYF. Written as DNA, the CDR3 is TGCAGTGCTAGAGCCGGGACTCGGATAAATAGGCCTCAAGAGACCCAGTACTTC.